The rows below give T cell receptor beta chains drawn from one sample of a study of CD8 T cells in ankylosing spondylitis. TCRdb passed the 5' RACE reads through MiXCR, listing each CDR3 protein once. The sample consists of under 550,000 distinct CDR3 sequences, roughly 26% of them appearing once. The sample comprised blood, either unsorted or a sorted T cell fraction (not recorded which). Receptors were obtained from a male donor with ankylosing spondylitis. Both conserved end residues are part of each CDR3. Fields, in order: J gene, V gene, clone size, D gene, CDR3 protein, CDR3 DNA. The D gene is left open where the match is weak. Clone size is shown for a subset of rows, as once, few, many or a class of expanded clone.

TRBJ1-1 TRBV20-1 . . CSARDRVSTEAFF TGCAGTGCTAGAGACAGGGTTTCCACTGAAGCTTTCTTT
TRBJ1-1 TRBV7-2 few TRBD1 CASSQRTGHTEAFF TGTGCCAGCAGCCAGCGGACAGGGCACACTGAAGCTTTCTTT
TRBJ1-4 TRBV2 few . CAGHRGTRNEKLFF TGTGCCGGCCACCGGGGGACAAGAAATGAAAAACTGTTTTTT
TRBJ1-4 TRBV29-1 . TRBD1 CSVATGPTNEKLFF TGCAGCGTTGCGACAGGGCCAACTAATGAAAAACTGTTTTTT
TRBJ1-5 TRBV4-1 few . CASSQAATATSNQPQHF TGCGCCAGCAGCCAAGCGGCGACAGCCACTAGCAATCAGCCCCAGCATTTT
TRBJ1-1 TRBV18 . . CASSPTAPNTEAFF TGTGCCAGCTCACCAACAGCACCGAACACTGAAGCTTTCTTT
TRBJ2-1 TRBV27 few . CASQGTGNNEQFF TGTGCCAGCCAAGGGACGGGGAACAATGAGCAGTTCTTC
TRBJ2-5 TRBV10-3 . . CAIRRPSEETQYF TGTGCCATCAGGAGACCAAGCGAGGAGACCCAGTACTTC
TRBJ2-5 TRBV27 few . CASSARQDIQETQYF TGTGCCAGCAGTGCACGACAGGACATACAAGAGACCCAGTACTTC
TRBJ2-3 TRBV21-1 few . CASSNVRDRVVNHTSTDTQYF TGTGCCAGCAGCAATGTAAGGGACAGGGTAGTTAACCACACAAGCACAGATACGCAGTATTTT
TRBJ2-3 TRBV5-1 few TRBD2 CASSLGLAGVADTQYF TGCGCCAGCAGCTTGGGCCTAGCGGGAGTAGCAGATACGCAGTATTTT
TRBJ2-1 TRBV12-5 few . CASGWGQSPNEQFF TGTGCTAGTGGTTGGGGGCAGAGCCCCAATGAGCAGTTCTTC
TRBJ1-1 TRBV6-1 . . CALRRGAVDTEAFF TGTGCCCTTAGACGAGGAGCCGTGGACACTGAAGCTTTCTTT
TRBJ2-4 TRBV12-3/TRBV12-4 few . CASTLRGGRTIQYF TGTGCCAGCACCTTACGGGGTGGACGGACCATTCAGTACTTC
TRBJ1-2 TRBV12-3/TRBV12-4 many TRBD1 CASRSQGHYGYTF TGTGCCAGCAGATCACAGGGGCACTATGGCTACACCTTC
TRBJ2-4 TRBV5-1 few . CASSLTRAKNIQYF TGCGCCAGCAGCTTAACAAGAGCCAAAAACATTCAGTACTTC
TRBJ1-5 TRBV20-1 . . CSALPQEGGNQPQHF TGCAGTGCGCTACCTCAGGAGGGTGGCAATCAGCCCCAGCATTTT
TRBJ2-3 TRBV12-3/TRBV12-4 few . CASSLARSAGWADTQYF TGTGCCAGCAGTCTAGCCCGTTCGGCAGGGTGGGCAGATACGCAGTATTTT
TRBJ2-5 TRBV20-1 . TRBD2 CSALAGGQETQYF TGCAGTGCCTTAGCGGGAGGCCAAGAGACCCAGTACTTC
TRBJ1-2 TRBV20-1 few TRBD1 CSAPGQGYGYTF TGCAGTGCTCCTGGACAGGGGTATGGCTACACCTTC
TRBJ1-3 TRBV12-5 . . CASGGSSGNTIYF TGTGCTAGTGGGGGTAGCTCTGGAAACACCATATATTTT
TRBJ1-2 TRBV12-3/TRBV12-4 few . CASSLSYNYGYTF TGTGCCAGCAGTTTATCGTACAACTATGGCTACACCTTC
TRBJ2-4 TRBV6-2/TRBV6-3 few . CASSYPKTGRNIQYF TGTGCCAGCAGTTACCCCAAGACAGGGAGGAACATTCAGTACTTC
TRBJ2-5 TRBV29-1 few . CSVGSRFTQETQYF TGCAGCGTTGGGTCTAGGTTTACACAAGAGACCCAGTACTTC
TRBJ1-1 TRBV14 . . CASSQVGTEAFF TGTGCCAGCAGCCAAGTGGGCACTGAAGCTTTCTTT
TRBJ2-3 TRBV7-2 once . CASSLGIGVDTQYF TGTGCCAGCAGCTTAGGGATAGGGGTGGATACGCAGTATTTT
TRBJ1-5 TRBV5-6 few . CASSSGGRGYYSNQPQHF TGTGCCAGCAGCTCTGGGGGCAGGGGCTACTATAGCAATCAGCCCCAGCATTTT
TRBJ2-3 TRBV5-1 few . CASSLINRERSSDTQYF TGCGCCAGCAGTTTAATTAACAGGGAGAGAAGTTCAGATACGCAGTATTTT
TRBJ2-1 TRBV5-1 few TRBD2 CASSWTGLAGDGEQFF TGCGCCAGCAGCTGGACTGGGCTAGCGGGAGATGGTGAGCAGTTCTTC
TRBJ2-1 TRBV30 . . CAWQLPQGGPYNEQFF TGTGCCTGGCAACTACCGCAGGGGGGGCCCTACAATGAGCAGTTCTTC
TRBJ2-1 TRBV5-1 many . CASSLVIDAGQFF TGCGCCAGCAGCCTCGTTATCGACGCAGGGCAGTTCTTC
TRBJ2-7 TRBV2 few . CASSEKLDYFTYEQYF TGTGCCAGCAGTGAAAAGTTGGACTACTTTACCTACGAGCAGTACTTC
TRBJ2-1 TRBV7-2 many TRBD2 CASSLVTSGYNEQFF TGTGCCAGCAGCTTAGTTACTAGCGGATACAATGAGCAGTTCTTC
TRBJ2-3 TRBV19 . . CASSIVDTQYF TGTGCCAGTAGTATTGTAGATACGCAGTATTTT
TRBJ1-5 TRBV7-8 few . CASSSGTFVGPQHF TGTGCCAGCAGCTCCGGGACCTTCGTTGGGCCCCAGCATTTT
TRBJ1-5 TRBV12-3/TRBV12-4 few . CASSLRSIRNQPQHF TGTGCCAGCAGTTTACGTTCGATCAGAAATCAGCCCCAGCATTTT
TRBJ2-1 TRBV5-1 few . CASSRGDPPYNEQFF TGCGCCAGCAGCAGAGGGGACCCTCCCTACAATGAGCAGTTCTTC
TRBJ2-4 TRBV5-1 few TRBD2 CASSGWTSGRLPKNIQYF TGCGCCAGCAGTGGTTGGACTAGCGGGAGGCTTCCCAAAAACATTCAGTACTTC
TRBJ1-1 TRBV29-1 few TRBD1 CSVQGAVTEAFF TGCAGCGTACAGGGGGCTGTCACTGAAGCTTTCTTT
TRBJ1-1 TRBV20-1 . . CSASWPDSGAFF TGCAGTGCTAGCTGGCCTGACTCAGGAGCTTTCTTT
TRBJ1-3 TRBV7-2 few TRBD1 CASSLATGTGNTIYF TGTGCCAGCAGCTTAGCGACAGGGACTGGAAACACCATATATTTT
TRBJ2-3 TRBV20-1 once . CSVQRSWDTQYF TGCTCCGTACAGCGCAGCTGGGATACGCAGTATTTT
TRBJ1-5 TRBV2 many . CASSVNTLQPQHF TGTGCCAGCAGTGTAAACACCCTTCAGCCCCAGCATTTT
TRBJ2-1 TRBV3-1 few TRBD2 CASSQGRLANEQFF TGTGCCAGCAGCCAAGGGCGACTAGCCAATGAGCAGTTCTTC
TRBJ2-1 TRBV20-1 . . CSAPRGASASSYNEQFF TGCAGTGCCCCACGCGGGGCTAGCGCAAGCTCCTACAATGAGCAGTTCTTC
TRBJ1-6 TRBV11-2 few . CASSLGGLTLHF TGTGCCAGCAGCTTAGGAGGCCTTACCCTCCACTTT
TRBJ2-3 TRBV6-2/TRBV6-3 many . CASSNRDPRTDTQYF TGTGCCAGCAGTAACCGGGACCCCAGGACGGATACGCAGTATTTT
TRBJ2-3 TRBV7-9 many TRBD1 CASSLQGVDTDTQYF TGTGCCAGCAGCTTACAGGGGGTCGACACAGATACGCAGTATTTT
TRBJ2-7 TRBV7-2 few TRBD2 CASSSGLAGRLSYEQYF TGTGCCAGCAGCTCCGGACTAGCGGGAAGGCTCTCCTACGAGCAGTACTTC
TRBJ2-1 TRBV12-3/TRBV12-4 . . CASSLAQVYNEQFF TGTGCCAGCAGTTTAGCGCAGGTTTACAATGAGCAGTTCTTC
TRBJ2-7 TRBV20-1 . . CSARGPNYEQYF TGCAGTGCTAGAGGCCCCAACTACGAGCAGTACTTC
TRBJ2-1 TRBV29-1 few . CSVFGSSAFNEQFF TGCAGCGTTTTTGGATCTTCAGCCTTCAATGAGCAGTTCTTC
TRBJ2-3 TRBV7-2 few . CASSRAALADTQYF TGTGCCAGCAGCCGGGCGGCATTGGCGGATACGCAGTATTTT
TRBJ1-1 TRBV10-2 few . CASSEAGMDTEAFF TGCGCCAGCAGTGAGGCAGGGATGGACACTGAAGCTTTCTTT
TRBJ2-1 TRBV20-1 few TRBD2 CSASLAGYYYNEQFF TGCAGTGCTTCTCTAGCGGGATATTACTACAATGAGCAGTTCTTC